This T cell receptor beta chain was captured in a study of cytomegalovirus exposure and HLA in healthy donors. The CDR3 sequence is 15 residues long. Germline values: CDR1 SGHRS, CDR2 YFSETQ. Trimming took 0 bases from V and 0 from J, leaving 7 bases between them. Researchers ran the PCR with 60 Vbeta and 13 Jbeta primers. Clones were read by immunoSEQ multiplex PCR, and TCRdb kept only the in-frame ones, dropping some. The sample carries tens of thousands of clones, about 75% recorded once. The sample consisted of PBMCs. J is TRBJ1-3 and V is TRBV5-1; possibly TRBD1 for D (5 bases). This sequence originates from a man aged 60 to 75 in good health and CMV-seropositive. CDR3: CASSLAQGSGNTIYF. The CDR3 region has the DNA TGCGCCAGCAGCTTGGCCCAGGGCTCTGGAAACACCATATATTTT.